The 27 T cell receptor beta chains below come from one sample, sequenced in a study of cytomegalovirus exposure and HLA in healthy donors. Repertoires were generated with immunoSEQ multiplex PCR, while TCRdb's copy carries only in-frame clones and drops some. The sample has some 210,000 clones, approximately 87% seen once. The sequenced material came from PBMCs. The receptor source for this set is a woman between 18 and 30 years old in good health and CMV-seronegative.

Written as DNA, the CDR3 is TGTGCCAGTAGGGGACGGCTGGGTGAAAAACTGTTTTTT. Translation gives CASRGRLGEKLFF. The J gene is TRBJ1-4, the V gene TRBV19; tentative D call: TRBD1 (5 bases). Germline V gene data show CDR1 as LNHDA and CDR2 as SQIVND (reference sequence). There are 13 residues in the CDR3. Deletions cut 6 bases from V and 7 bases from J, with 12 bases between.

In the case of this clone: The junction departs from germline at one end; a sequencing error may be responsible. In DNA form, the CDR3 reads TGTGCCAACAGCTTAGGCGGGAGGAGGACAGATACGCAGTATTTT. This translates into CANSLGGRRTDTQYF. The chain carries TRBV7-3 and TRBJ2-3; 8 bases fit TRBD2. CDR3 length equals 15 residues. CDR1 and CDR2 from the germline V gene are SGHTA and FQGTGA.

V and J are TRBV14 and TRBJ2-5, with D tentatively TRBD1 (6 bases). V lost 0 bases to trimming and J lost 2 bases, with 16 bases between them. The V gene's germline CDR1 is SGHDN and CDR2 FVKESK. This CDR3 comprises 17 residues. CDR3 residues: CASSQDWGPGPQETQYF. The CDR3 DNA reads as TGTGCCAGCAGCCAAGATTGGGGGCCGGGACCTCAAGAGACCCAGTACTTC.

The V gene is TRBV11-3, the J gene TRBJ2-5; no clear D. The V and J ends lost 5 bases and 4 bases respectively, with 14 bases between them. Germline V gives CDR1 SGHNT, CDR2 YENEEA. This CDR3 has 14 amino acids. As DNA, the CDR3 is TGTGCCAGCAGCCTCCGCGCGGACGGAGAGACCCAGTACTTC. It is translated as CASSLRADGETQYF.

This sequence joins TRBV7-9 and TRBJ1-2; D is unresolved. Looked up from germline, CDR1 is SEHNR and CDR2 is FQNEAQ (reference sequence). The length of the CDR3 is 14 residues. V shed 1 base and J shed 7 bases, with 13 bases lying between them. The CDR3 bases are TGTGCCAGCAGCTTAGAGGGTTGGGTCCTTGGCTACACCTTC. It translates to CASSLEGWVLGYTF.

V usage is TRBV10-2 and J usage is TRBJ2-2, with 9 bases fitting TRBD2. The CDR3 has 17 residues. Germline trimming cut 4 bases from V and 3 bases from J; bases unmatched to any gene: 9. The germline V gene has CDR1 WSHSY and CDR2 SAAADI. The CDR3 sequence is CASSGPRIAGDTGELFF. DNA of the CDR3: TGCGCCAGCAGTGGGCCCCGGATAGCGGGAGACACCGGGGAGCTGTTTTTT.

CDR3 in amino acids: CASSVVTGVNEQFF. The CDR3 nucleotides read TGTGCCAGCAGCGTAGTAACGGGAGTCAATGAGCAGTTCTTC. The chain couples TRBV9 to TRBJ2-1, with a weak D call TRBD2 (6 bases). The germline V gene encodes CDR1 SGDLS and CDR2 YYNGEE. CDR3 length equals 14 residues. The V and J ends lost 0 bases and 6 bases respectively, with 10 bases between them.

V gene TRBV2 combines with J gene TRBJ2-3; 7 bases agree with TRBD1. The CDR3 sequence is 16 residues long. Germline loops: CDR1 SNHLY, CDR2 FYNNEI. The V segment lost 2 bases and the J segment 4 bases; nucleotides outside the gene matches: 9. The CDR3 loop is CASSENWSQGADTQYF. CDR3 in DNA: TGTGCCAGCAGTGAAAACTGGAGCCAGGGGGCAGATACGCAGTATTTT.

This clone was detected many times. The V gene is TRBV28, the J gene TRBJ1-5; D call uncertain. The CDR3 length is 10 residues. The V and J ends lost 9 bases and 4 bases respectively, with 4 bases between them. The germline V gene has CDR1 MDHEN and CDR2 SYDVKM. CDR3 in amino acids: CASVNQPQHF. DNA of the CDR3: TGTGCCAGTGTAAATCAGCCCCAGCATTTT.

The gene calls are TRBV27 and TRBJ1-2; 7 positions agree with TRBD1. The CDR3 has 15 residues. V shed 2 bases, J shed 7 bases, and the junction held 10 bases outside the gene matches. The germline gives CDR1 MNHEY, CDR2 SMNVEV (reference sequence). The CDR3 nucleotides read TGTGCCAGCAGTTTAAATACAGGGGCCCTCAGTGGCTACACCTTC. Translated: CASSLNTGALSGYTF.

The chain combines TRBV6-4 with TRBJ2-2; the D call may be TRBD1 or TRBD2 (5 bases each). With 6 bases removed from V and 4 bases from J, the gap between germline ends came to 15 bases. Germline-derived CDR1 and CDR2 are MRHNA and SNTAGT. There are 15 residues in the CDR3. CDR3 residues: CASSPPPGRTGELFF. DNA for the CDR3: TGTGCCAGCAGCCCTCCTCCGGGGCGCACCGGGGAGCTGTTTTTT.

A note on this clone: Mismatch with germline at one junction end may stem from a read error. The CDR3 is CASSRGSSSAHF. Here the CDR3 DNA reads TGTGCCAGCAGTCGGGGAAGTTCCTCCGCCCACTTC. This sequence joins TRBV25-1 and TRBJ2-5; D is perhaps TRBD2 (5 bases). CDR3 size: 12 residues. CDR1 and CDR2 from the germline V gene are MGHDK and SYGVNS.

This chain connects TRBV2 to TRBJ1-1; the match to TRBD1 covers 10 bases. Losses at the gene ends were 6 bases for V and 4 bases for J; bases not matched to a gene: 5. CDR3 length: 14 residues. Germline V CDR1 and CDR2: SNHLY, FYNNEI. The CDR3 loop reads CASSPTGGLTEAFF. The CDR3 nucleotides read TGTGCCAGCAGCCCGACAGGGGGCCTCACTGAAGCTTTCTTT. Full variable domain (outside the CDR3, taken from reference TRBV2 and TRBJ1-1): EPEVTQTPSHQVTQMGQEVILRCVPISNHLYFYWYRQILGQKVEFLVSFYNNEISEKSEIFDDQFSVERPDGSNFTLKIRSTKLEDSAMYFCASSPTGGLTEAFFGQGTRLTVV.

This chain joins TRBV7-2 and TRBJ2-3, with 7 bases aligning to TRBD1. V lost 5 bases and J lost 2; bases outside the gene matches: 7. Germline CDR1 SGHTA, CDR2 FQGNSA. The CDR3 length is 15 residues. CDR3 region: CASSPYRGVTDTQYF. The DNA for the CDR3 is TGTGCCAGCAGCCCCTACAGGGGAGTCACAGATACGCAGTATTTT. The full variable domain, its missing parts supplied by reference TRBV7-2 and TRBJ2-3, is GAGVSQSPSNKVTEKGKDVELRCDPISGHTALYWYRQSLGQGLEFLIYFQGNSAPDKSGLPSDRFSAERTGGSVSTLTIQRTQQEDSAVYLCASSPYRGVTDTQYFGPGTRLTVL.

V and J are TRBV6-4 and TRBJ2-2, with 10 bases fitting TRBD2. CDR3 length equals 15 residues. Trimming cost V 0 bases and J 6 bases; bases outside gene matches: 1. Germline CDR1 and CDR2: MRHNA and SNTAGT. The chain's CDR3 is CASSDSAGGPGELFF. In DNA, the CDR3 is TGTGCCAGCAGTGACTCAGCGGGAGGGCCCGGGGAGCTGTTTTTT.

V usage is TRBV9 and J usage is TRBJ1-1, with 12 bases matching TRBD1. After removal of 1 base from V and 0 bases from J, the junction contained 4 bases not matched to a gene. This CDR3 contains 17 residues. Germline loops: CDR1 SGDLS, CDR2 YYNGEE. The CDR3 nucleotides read TGTGCCAGCAGCGTATCCGGGACAGGGGGCGTGAACACTGAAGCTTTCTTT. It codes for CASSVSGTGGVNTEAFF.

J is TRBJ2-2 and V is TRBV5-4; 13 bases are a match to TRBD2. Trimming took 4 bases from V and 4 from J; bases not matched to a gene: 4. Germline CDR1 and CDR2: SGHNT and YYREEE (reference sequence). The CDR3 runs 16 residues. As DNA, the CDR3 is TGTGCCAGCAGCGGGGGACTAGCGGGGTTCACCGGGGAGCTGTTTTTT. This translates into CASSGGLAGFTGELFF.

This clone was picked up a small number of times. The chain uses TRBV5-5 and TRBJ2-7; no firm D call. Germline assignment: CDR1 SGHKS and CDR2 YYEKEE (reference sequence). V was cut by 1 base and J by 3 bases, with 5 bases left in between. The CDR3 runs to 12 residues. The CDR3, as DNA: TGTGCCAGCAGCTTGTCCAGCTACGAGCAGTACTTC. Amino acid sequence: CASSLSSYEQYF.

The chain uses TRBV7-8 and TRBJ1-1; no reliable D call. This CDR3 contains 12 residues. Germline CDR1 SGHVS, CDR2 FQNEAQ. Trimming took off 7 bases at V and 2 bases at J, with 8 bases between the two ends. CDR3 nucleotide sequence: TGTGCCAGCACCGACATTAACACTGAAGCTTTCTTT. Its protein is CASTDINTEAFF.

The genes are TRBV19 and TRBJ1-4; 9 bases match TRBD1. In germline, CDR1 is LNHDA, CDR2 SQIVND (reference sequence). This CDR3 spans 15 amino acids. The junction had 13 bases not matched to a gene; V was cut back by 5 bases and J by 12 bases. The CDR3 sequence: CASSSRQGDRNQLFF. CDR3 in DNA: TGTGCCAGTAGTTCGAGACAGGGGGATCGCAATCAACTGTTTTTT.

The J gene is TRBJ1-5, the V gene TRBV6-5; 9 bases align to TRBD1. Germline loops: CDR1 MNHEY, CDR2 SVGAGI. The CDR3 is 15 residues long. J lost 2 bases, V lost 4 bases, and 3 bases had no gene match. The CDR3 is CASSSQGAGNQPQHF. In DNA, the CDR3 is TGTGCCAGCAGTTCACAGGGGGCAGGCAATCAGCCCCAGCATTTT.

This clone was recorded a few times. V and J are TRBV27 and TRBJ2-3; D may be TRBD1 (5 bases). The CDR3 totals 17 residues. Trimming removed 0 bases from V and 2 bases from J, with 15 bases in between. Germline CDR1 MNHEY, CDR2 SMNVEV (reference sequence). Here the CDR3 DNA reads TGTGCCAGCAGTTTATCGACGACAGAAGCATTCACAGATACGCAGTATTTT. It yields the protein CASSLSTTEAFTDTQYF.

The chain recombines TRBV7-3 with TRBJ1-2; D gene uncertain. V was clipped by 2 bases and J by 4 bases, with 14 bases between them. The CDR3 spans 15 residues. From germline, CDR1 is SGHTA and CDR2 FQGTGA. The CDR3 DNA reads TGTGCCAGCAGCTTAGGATCCAGTAACAGCTATGGCTACACCTTC. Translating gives CASSLGSSNSYGYTF.

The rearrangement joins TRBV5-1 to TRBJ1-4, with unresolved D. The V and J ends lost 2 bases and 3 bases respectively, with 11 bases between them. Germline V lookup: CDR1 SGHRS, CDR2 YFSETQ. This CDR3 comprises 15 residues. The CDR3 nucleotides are TGCGCCAGCAGCTTCCGGCCAGAGTCTAATGAAAAACTGTTTTTT. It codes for CASSFRPESNEKLFF. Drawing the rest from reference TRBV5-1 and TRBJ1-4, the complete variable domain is KAGVTQTPRYLIKTRGQQVTLSCSPISGHRSVSWYQQTPGQGLQFLFEYFSETQRNKGNFPGRFSGRQFSNSRSEMNVSTLELGDSALYLCASSFRPESNEKLFFGSGTQLSVL.

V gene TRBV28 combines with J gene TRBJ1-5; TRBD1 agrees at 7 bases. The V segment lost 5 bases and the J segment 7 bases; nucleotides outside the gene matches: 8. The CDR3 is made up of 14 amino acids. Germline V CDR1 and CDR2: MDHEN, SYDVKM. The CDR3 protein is CASSPPDRFQPQHF. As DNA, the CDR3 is TGTGCCAGCAGTCCGCCGGACAGGTTCCAGCCCCAGCATTTT.

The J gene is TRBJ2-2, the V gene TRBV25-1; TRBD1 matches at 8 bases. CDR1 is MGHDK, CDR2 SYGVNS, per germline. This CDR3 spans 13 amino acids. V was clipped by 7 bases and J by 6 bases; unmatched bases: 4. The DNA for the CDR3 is TGTGCCAGCAAGGACAGGGTAGCCGGGGAGCTGTTTTTT. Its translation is CASKDRVAGELFF. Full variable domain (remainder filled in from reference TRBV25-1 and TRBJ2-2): EADIYQTPRYLVIGTGKKITLECSQTMGHDKMYWYQQDPGMELHLIHYSYGVNSTEKGDLSSESTVSRIRTEHFPLTLESARPSHTSQYLCASKDRVAGELFFGEGSRLTVL.

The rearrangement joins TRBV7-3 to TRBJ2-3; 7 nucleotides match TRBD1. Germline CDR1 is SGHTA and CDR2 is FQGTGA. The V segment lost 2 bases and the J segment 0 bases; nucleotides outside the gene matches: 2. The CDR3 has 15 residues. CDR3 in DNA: TGTGCCAGCAGCTTAGCCAGGGGGAGCACAGATACGCAGTATTTT. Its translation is CASSLARGSTDTQYF.